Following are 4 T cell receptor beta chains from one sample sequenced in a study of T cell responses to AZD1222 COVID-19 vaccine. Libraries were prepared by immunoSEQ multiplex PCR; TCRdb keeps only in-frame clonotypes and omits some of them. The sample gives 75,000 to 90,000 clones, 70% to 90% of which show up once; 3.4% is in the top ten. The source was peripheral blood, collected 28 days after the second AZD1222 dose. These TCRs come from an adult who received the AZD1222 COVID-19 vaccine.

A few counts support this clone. CDR3 coding DNA: TGTGCCAGCAGCCCCCACCCTCTAGCGGGAGACGGGGAGCTGTTTTTT. Residues: CASSPHPLAGDGELFF. This chain connects TRBV3-1 (or the pseudogene TRBV3-2) to TRBJ2-2; 10 bases map to TRBD2. J gave up 7 bases and V 4 bases, and 9 bases lay outside the gene matches. The CDR3 runs 16 residues. CDR1 and CDR2 (germline): LGHDT, YNNKEL (reference sequence).

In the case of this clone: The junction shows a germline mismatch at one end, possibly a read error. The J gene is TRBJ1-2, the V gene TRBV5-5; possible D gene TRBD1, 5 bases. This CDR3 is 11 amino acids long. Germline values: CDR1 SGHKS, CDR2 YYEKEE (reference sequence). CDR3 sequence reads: CASSLDKQEYF. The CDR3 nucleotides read TGTGCCAGCAGCTTGGACAAACAGGAGTACTTC.

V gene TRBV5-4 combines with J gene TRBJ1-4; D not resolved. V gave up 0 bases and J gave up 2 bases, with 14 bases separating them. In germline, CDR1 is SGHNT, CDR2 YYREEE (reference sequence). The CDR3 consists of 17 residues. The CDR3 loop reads CASSLGPGLRTNEKLFF. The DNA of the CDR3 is TGTGCCAGCAGCTTGGGTCCGGGCTTGAGGACTAATGAAAAACTGTTTTTT. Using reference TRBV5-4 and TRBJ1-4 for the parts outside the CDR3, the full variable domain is ETGVTQSPTHLIKTRGQQVTLRCSSQSGHNTVSWYQQALGQGPQFIFQYYREEENGRGNFPPRFSGLQFPNYSSELNVNALELDDSALYLCASSLGPGLRTNEKLFFGSGTQLSVL.

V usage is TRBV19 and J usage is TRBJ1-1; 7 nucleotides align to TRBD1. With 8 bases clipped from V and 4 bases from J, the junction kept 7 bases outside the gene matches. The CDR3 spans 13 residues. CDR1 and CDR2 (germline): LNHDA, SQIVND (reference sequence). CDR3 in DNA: TGTGCCAGTCGGGACAGTCGTGCCACTGAAGCTTTCTTT. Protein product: CASRDSRATEAFF.